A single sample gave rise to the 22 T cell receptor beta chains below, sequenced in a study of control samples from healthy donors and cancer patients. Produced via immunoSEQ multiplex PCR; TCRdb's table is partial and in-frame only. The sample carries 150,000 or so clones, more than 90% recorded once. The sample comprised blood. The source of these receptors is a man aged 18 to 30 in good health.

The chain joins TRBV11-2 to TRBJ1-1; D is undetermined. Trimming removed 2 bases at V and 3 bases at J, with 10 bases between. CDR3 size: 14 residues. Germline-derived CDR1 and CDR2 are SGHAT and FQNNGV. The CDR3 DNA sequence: TGTGCCAGCAGCTTATCAGGTGGGGACACTGAAGCTTTCTTT. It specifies CASSLSGGDTEAFF. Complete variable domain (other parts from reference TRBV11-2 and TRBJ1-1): EAGVAQSPRYKIIEKRQSVAFWCNPISGHATLYWYQQILGQGPKLLIQFQNNGVVDDSQLPKDRFSAERLKGVDSTLKIQPAKLEDSAVYLCASSLSGGDTEAFFGQGTRLTVV.

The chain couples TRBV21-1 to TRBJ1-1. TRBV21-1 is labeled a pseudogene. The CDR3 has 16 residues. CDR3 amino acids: CASSIGFGGWNTEAFF. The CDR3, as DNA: TGTGCCAGCAGCATAGGGTTCGGTGGGTGGAACACTGAAGCTTTCTTT.

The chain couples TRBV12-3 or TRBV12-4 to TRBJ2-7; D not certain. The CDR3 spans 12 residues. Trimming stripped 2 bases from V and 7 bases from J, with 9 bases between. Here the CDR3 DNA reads TGTGCCAGCAGTTTAATTTTAGGTGAGCAGTACTTC. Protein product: CASSLILGEQYF.

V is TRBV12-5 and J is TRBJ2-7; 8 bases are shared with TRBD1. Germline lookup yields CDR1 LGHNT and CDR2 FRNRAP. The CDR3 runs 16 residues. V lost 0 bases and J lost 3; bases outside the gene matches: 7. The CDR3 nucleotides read TGTGCTAGTGGTTTGGTTAGACAGGGGCTGGACTACGAGCAGTACTTC. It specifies CASGLVRQGLDYEQYF.

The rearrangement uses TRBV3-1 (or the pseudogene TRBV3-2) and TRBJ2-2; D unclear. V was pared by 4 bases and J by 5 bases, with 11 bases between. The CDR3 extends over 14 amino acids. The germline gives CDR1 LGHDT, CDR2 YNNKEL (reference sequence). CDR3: CASSPLMGTGELFF. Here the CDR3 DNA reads TGTGCCAGCAGCCCATTAATGGGGACCGGGGAGCTGTTTTTT.

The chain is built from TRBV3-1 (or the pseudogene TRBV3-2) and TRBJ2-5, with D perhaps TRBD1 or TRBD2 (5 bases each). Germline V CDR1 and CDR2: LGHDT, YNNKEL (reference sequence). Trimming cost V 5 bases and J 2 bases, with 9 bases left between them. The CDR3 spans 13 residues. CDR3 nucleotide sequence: TGTGCCAGCAGCACGGGACGGCAAGAGACCCAGTACTTC. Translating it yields CASSTGRQETQYF.

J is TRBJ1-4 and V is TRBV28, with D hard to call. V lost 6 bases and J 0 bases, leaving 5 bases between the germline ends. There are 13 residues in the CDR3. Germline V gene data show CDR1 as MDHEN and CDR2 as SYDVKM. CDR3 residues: CASRDSTNEKLFF. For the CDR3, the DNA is TGTGCCAGCAGGGACTCAACTAATGAAAAACTGTTTTTT.

CDR3 sequence (DNA): TGTGCCAGCGGGGACAGGGAGGAAAAACTGTTTTTT. It encodes CASGDREEKLFF. V usage is TRBV6-5 and J usage is TRBJ1-4; 9 nucleotides align to TRBD1. The trim removed 8 bases at V and 8 bases at J, leaving 3 bases unmatched. The CDR3 is 12 residues long. CDR1 is MNHEY and CDR2 is SVGAGI in the germline V gene.

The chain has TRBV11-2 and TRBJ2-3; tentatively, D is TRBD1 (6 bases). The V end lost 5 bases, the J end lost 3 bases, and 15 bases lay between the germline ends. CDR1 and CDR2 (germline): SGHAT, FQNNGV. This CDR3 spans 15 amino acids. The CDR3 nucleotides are TGTGCCAGCAGCCTAACAGGGATGAGGACAGATACGCAGTATTTT. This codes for CASSLTGMRTDTQYF. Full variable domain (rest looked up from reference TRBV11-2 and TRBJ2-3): EAGVAQSPRYKIIEKRQSVAFWCNPISGHATLYWYQQILGQGPKLLIQFQNNGVVDDSQLPKDRFSAERLKGVDSTLKIQPAKLEDSAVYLCASSLTGMRTDTQYFGPGTRLTVL.

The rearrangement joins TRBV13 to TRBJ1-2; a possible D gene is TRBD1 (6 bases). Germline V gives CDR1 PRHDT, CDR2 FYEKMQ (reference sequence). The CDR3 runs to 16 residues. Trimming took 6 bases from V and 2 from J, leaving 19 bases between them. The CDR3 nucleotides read TGTGCCAGCAGTGCGGACAGTCCCTGGGGAAACTATGGCTACACCTTC. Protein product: CASSADSPWGNYGYTF.

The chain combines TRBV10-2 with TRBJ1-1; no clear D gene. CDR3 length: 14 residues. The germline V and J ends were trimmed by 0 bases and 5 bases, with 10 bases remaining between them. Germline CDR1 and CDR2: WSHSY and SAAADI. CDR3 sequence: CASSESNFATEAFF. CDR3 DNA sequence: TGCGCCAGCAGTGAGTCGAACTTTGCTACTGAAGCTTTCTTT.

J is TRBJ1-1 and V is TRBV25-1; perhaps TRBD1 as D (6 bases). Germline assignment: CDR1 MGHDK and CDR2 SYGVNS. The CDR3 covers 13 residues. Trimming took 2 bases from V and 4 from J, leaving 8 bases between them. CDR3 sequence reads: CASSEGQITEAFF. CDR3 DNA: TGTGCCAGCAGTGAAGGACAGATCACTGAAGCTTTCTTT. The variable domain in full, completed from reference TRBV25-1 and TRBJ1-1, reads EADIYQTPRYLVIGTGKKITLECSQTMGHDKMYWYQQDPGMELHLIHYSYGVNSTEKGDLSSESTVSRIRTEHFPLTLESARPSHTSQYLCASSEGQITEAFFGQGTRLTVV.

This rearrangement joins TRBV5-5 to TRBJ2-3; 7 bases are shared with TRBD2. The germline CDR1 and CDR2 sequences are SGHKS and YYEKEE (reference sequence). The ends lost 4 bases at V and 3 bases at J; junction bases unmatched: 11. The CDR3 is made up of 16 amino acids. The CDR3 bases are TGTGCCAGCAGCCCGCGGCGCGGGGAGGGAACAGATACGCAGTATTTT. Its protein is CASSPRRGEGTDTQYF.

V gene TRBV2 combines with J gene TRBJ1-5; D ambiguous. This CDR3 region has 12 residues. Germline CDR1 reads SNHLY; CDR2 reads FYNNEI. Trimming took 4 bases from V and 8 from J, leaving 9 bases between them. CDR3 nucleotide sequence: TGTGCCAGCAGTGCCGTCTTGAAGCCCCAGCATTTT. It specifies CASSAVLKPQHF.

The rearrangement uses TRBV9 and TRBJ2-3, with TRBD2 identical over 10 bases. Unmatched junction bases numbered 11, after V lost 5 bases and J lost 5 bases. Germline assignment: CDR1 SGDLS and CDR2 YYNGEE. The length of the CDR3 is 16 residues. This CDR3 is CASRSTLAGPQDTQYF. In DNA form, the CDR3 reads TGTGCCAGCAGGTCCACACTAGCGGGGCCTCAAGATACGCAGTATTTT.

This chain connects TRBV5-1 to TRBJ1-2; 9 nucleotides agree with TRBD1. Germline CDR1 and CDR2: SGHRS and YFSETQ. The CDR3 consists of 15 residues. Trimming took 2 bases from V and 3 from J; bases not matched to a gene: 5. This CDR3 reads CASSFTGGEDYGYTF. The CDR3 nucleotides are TGCGCCAGCAGCTTCACAGGGGGCGAGGACTATGGCTACACCTTC.

CDR3 bases: TGTGCCACCTCGACAGGAAACACTGAAGCTTTCTTT. Protein product: CATSTGNTEAFF. This rearrangement joins TRBV10-3 to TRBJ1-1, with D perhaps TRBD1 (6 bases). Germline values: CDR1 ENHRY, CDR2 SYGVKD. Trimming shortened V by 10 bases and J by 2 bases, and 11 bases separated the two germline ends. The CDR3 has 12 amino acids.

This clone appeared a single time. CDR3 sequence (DNA): TGTGCCAGCAGTCCTCAGGGAGGGCTCGGCTACACCTTC. Residues: CASSPQGGLGYTF. The chain combines TRBV5-6 with TRBJ1-2; D perhaps matches TRBD1 (5 bases). Trimming left V 5 bases short and J 8 bases short, with 16 bases between. CDR3 length equals 13 residues. Germline V gene sequence: CDR1 SGHDT, CDR2 YYEEEE.

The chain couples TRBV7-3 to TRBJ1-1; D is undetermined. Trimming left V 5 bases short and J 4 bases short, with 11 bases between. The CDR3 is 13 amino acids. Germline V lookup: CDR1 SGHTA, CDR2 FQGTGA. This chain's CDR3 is CASSPGPGTEAFF. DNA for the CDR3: TGTGCCAGCAGCCCCGGGCCTGGCACTGAAGCTTTCTTT.

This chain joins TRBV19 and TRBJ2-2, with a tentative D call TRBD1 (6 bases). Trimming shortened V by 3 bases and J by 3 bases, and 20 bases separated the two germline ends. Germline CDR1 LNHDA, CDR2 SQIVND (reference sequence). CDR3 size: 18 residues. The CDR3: CASSILYRAGADTGELFF. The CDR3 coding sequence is TGTGCCAGTAGTATTCTTTACCGGGCAGGGGCGGACACCGGGGAGCTGTTTTTT.

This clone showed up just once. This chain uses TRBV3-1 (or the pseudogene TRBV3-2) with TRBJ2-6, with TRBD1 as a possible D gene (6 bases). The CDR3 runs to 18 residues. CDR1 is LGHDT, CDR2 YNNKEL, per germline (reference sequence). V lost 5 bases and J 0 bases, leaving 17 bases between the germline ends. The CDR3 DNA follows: TGTGCCAGCAGCGGGCGGACAGTACAATCCTCTGGGGCCAACGTCCTGACTTTC. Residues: CASSGRTVQSSGANVLTF.

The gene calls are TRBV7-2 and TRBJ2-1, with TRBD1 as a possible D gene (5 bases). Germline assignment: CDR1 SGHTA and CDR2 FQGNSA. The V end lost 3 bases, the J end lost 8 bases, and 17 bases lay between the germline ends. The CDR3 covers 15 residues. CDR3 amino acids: CASSFKSGSLYEQFF. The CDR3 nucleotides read TGTGCCAGCAGCTTCAAGTCAGGGTCGCTGTATGAGCAGTTCTTC.